This TCR beta chain is drawn from a study of blood T cell repertoires in COVID-19. Overall study context: Italy, Spain and the United States were the sources of the convalescent and acute COVID-19 samples. Sources were T cells, B-cell-depleted T cells, or PBMCs; the material itself was cDNA or gDNA.

Germline V lookup: CDR1 MNHNS, CDR2 SASEGT. The CDR3 runs 15 residues. The ends were cut back, 1 base at V and 3 bases at J, with 12 bases in the middle. Per the original data handling: Cell counts per sample came from amplifying reference gene primers. Repertoires were generated with immunoSEQ multiplex PCR, while TCRdb's copy carries only in-frame clones and drops some. V and J calls and clone size come straight from that table; D and trimming were deduced from the DNA. This sample has 100,000 to 150,000 clones, with over 60% found just once. This TCR came from a woman in her seventies with acute or convalescent COVID-19. The specimen was peripheral blood. This rearrangement joins TRBV6-1 to TRBJ1-2; maybe TRBD1 (5 bases). CDR3 sequence (DNA): TGTGCCAGCAGTGAAGGTTCGGGACTCCACTATGGCTACACCTTC. Its translation is CASSEGSGLHYGYTF.